What follows are 11 T cell receptor beta chains derived from one specimen sequenced in a study of identical twins. One entry per CDR3 protein results from TCRdb running MiXCR on the 5' RACE reads. The profile shows under 250,000 distinct CDR3 sequences, roughly 10% of them singletons. The specimen sequenced was memory (CD45RO+) T cells sorted from blood. The source of these receptors is a woman aged 18-30 years in good health.

The genes are TRBV7-9 and TRBJ1-1; D is perhaps TRBD1 (6 bases). Germline CDR1 SEHNR, CDR2 FQNEAQ (reference sequence). Trimming took off 1 base at V and 6 bases at J, with 12 bases between the two ends. There are 14 residues in the CDR3. The CDR3 DNA reads as TGTGCCAGCAGCTTAGAAGGGGGAGGCTCTGAAGCTTTCTTT. This gives the protein CASSLEGGGSEAFF. Together with reference TRBV7-9 and TRBJ1-1, the CDR3 gives the full variable domain: DTGVSQNPRHKITKRGQNVTFRCDPISEHNRLYWYRQTLGQGPEFLTYFQNEAQLEKSRLLSDRFSAERPKGSFSTLEIQRTEQGDSAMYLCASSLEGGGSEAFFGQGTRLTVV.

This clonotype has more than one count but fewer than ten. The CDR3 nucleotides are TGTGCCAGCAGTTACAACAGGGGTCAGCCCCAGCATTTT. Its translation is CASSYNRGQPQHF. The chain employs TRBV6-2 or TRBV6-3 and TRBJ1-5; 7 nucleotides align to TRBD1. This CDR3 spans 13 amino acids. CDR1 is MNHEY and CDR2 is SVGEGT in the germline V gene. With V trimmed by 2 bases and J by 6 bases, 1 base remained unmatched.

This clonotype came up a few times. The chain carries TRBV4-3 and TRBJ2-5; 9 bases match TRBD1. Germline CDR1 is LGHNA and CDR2 is YSLEER. The CDR3 has 19 residues. J gave up 4 bases and V 4 bases, and 19 bases lay outside the gene matches. Here the CDR3 DNA reads TGCGCCAGCAGCCGCGCGCTACAGAGTAGGGACAGGGCAACAGAGACCCAGTACTTC. Residues: CASSRALQSRDRATETQYF.

The V gene is TRBV12-3 or TRBV12-4, the J gene TRBJ1-1; weak D call: TRBD1 (5 bases). Deletions cut 2 bases from V and 2 bases from J, with 12 bases between. This CDR3 has 15 amino acids. The CDR3 region has the DNA TGTGCCAGCAGTTTATACGGGACCGCTAACACTGAAGCTTTCTTT. Encoded protein: CASSLYGTANTEAFF.

This clonotype was observed at least ten times. The gene calls are TRBV7-9 and TRBJ1-2, with D perhaps TRBD1 (6 bases). The germline V gene has CDR1 SEHNR and CDR2 FQNEAQ (reference sequence). The CDR3 covers 15 residues. V lost 3 bases and J 2 bases, leaving 13 bases between the germline ends. This CDR3 reads CASSLGWTANYGYTF. The CDR3 DNA is TGTGCCAGCAGCTTGGGATGGACAGCCAACTATGGCTACACCTTC.

This chain uses TRBV7-8 with TRBJ1-1; no clear D gene. The CDR3 covers 14 residues. The V gene's germline CDR1 is SGHVS and CDR2 FQNEAQ. Trimming cost V 5 bases and J 3 bases, with 13 bases left between them. This CDR3 reads CASSLLDGYTEAFF. The CDR3 region has the DNA TGTGCCAGCAGCCTCCTGGACGGATACACTGAAGCTTTCTTT.

This chain joins TRBV3-1 and TRBJ2-2, with a weak D call TRBD2 (7 bases). The CDR3 has 16 amino acids. Per the germline V gene, CDR1 is LGHDT and CDR2 is YNNKEL (reference sequence). Trimming stripped 6 bases from V and 7 bases from J, with 21 bases between. The CDR3 nucleotides read TGTGCCAGCAGTCTAAGAGGGGGAGGGGACGTCGGGGAGCTGTTTTTT. Protein: CASSLRGGGDVGELFF.

The chain uses TRBV20-1 and TRBJ2-3; possible D gene TRBD2, 5 bases. Germline CDR1 and CDR2: DFQATT and SNEGSKA (reference sequence). V lost 5 bases and J 0 bases, leaving 9 bases between the germline ends. The CDR3 has 13 residues. The CDR3: CSARWESTDTQYF. CDR3 DNA sequence: TGCAGTGCTCGGTGGGAGAGCACAGATACGCAGTATTTT.

This clonotype was seen a few times. The chain uses TRBV7-2 and TRBJ1-2; D is undetermined. The V end was cut by 1 base, the J end by 6 bases, with 12 bases between. This CDR3 is 14 amino acids long. The germline V gene has CDR1 SGHTA and CDR2 FQGNSA. CDR3 DNA sequence: TGTGCCAGCAGCTTAGGATGGGCGCGGGATGGCTACACCTTC. It yields the protein CASSLGWARDGYTF.

The V gene is TRBV7-9, the J gene TRBJ2-3; weak D call: TRBD2 (6 bases). CDR1 and CDR2 (germline): SEHNR, FQNEAQ (reference sequence). Trimming left V 5 bases short and J 0 bases short, with 12 bases between. The CDR3 spans 15 residues. The CDR3 DNA reads TGTGCCAGCAGCGGCGGGGAACAGAGCACAGATACGCAGTATTTT. This gives the protein CASSGGEQSTDTQYF.

This clonotype was seen only a few times. V and J are TRBV4-2 and TRBJ2-2, with TRBD2 identical over 14 bases. The CDR3 loop spans 17 amino acids. V lost 3 bases and J lost 6; bases outside the gene matches: 6. The V gene's germline CDR1 is LGHNA and CDR2 YNFKEQ. The CDR3 nucleotides read TGTGCCAGCAGCCAGGGACTAGCGGGAGAGGCGTCCGGGGAGCTGTTTTTT. This gives the protein CASSQGLAGEASGELFF.